Listed below are T cell receptor beta chains from one sample, sequenced in a study of T cell responses to AZD1222 COVID-19 vaccine. Assay used: immunoSEQ multiplex PCR; TCRdb lists only in-frame clones, some missing. The sample lists about 130,000 clones, 93% occurring once. The sample consisted of peripheral blood, taken on day 0 of AZD1222 vaccination. Receptors were obtained from an adult in good health. The CDR3 runs from the conserved cysteine through the conserved F or W. Each record gives: clone size, J gene, V gene, D gene, CDR3 DNA, CDR3 protein. D genes are given only for firm matches. Size tells how often a clone was seen (once, few, many) or the class of an expanded clone, and some rows leave it out.

abundance: NA; j_gene: TRBJ1-4; v_gene: TRBV19; d_gene: NA; CDR3nt: TGTGCCAGTAGGCCTCTTGCAACTAATGAAAAACTGTTTTTT; CDR3aa: CASRPLATNEKLFF
abundance: NA; j_gene: TRBJ2-7; v_gene: TRBV27; d_gene: TRBD1; CDR3nt: TGTGCCAGCAGCTCGGGACAGCTTGCTATCGAGCAGTACTTC; CDR3aa: CASSSGQLAIEQYF
abundance: NA; j_gene: TRBJ1-5; v_gene: TRBV19; d_gene: TRBD1; CDR3nt: TGTGCCAGTAGTATGGACAGGGGAAATCAGCCCCAGCATTTT; CDR3aa: CASSMDRGNQPQHF
abundance: NA; j_gene: TRBJ2-2; v_gene: TRBV6-2/TRBV6-3; d_gene: TRBD2; CDR3nt: TGTGCCAGCAGTTACTCACGCGGGACTATAACGGAAACCGGGGAGCTGTTTTTT; CDR3aa: CASSYSRGTITETGELFF
abundance: NA; j_gene: TRBJ2-7; v_gene: TRBV3-1/TRBV3-2; d_gene: NA; CDR3nt: TGTGCCAGCAGCCAAGCCCGGACAGAGCTGGGCGAGCAGTACTTC; CDR3aa: CASSQARTELGEQYF
abundance: NA; j_gene: TRBJ1-3; v_gene: TRBV18; d_gene: NA; CDR3nt: TGTGCCAGCTCACCTAGGTTCTCTGGAAACACCATATATTTT; CDR3aa: CASSPRFSGNTIYF
abundance: few; j_gene: TRBJ2-2; v_gene: TRBV5-1; d_gene: TRBD2; CDR3nt: TGCGCCAGCAGCTTGTATGGACTAGCGAGTGCCGGGGAGCTGTTTTTT; CDR3aa: CASSLYGLASAGELFF
abundance: NA; j_gene: TRBJ2-7; v_gene: TRBV7-8; d_gene: NA; CDR3nt: TGTGCCAGCAGCTTAGTCGAGACAGGAACCTACGAGCAGTACTTC; CDR3aa: CASSLVETGTYEQYF
abundance: NA; j_gene: TRBJ1-2; v_gene: TRBV5-1; d_gene: NA; CDR3nt: TGCGCCAGCAGGCCCGTAGGAGGGGAATATGGCTACACCTTC; CDR3aa: CASRPVGGEYGYTF
abundance: NA; j_gene: TRBJ1-2; v_gene: TRBV28; d_gene: NA; CDR3nt: TGTGCCAGCAGTCTTGGACTTGGCTACACCTTC; CDR3aa: CASSLGLGYTF
abundance: few; j_gene: TRBJ1-2; v_gene: TRBV30; d_gene: NA; CDR3nt: TGTGCCTGGAGAACCCTCCGGGGGGCGGTGAGCTATGGCTACACCTTC; CDR3aa: CAWRTLRGAVSYGYTF